This entry lists 3 T cell receptor beta chains sequenced from one sample in a study of blood T cell repertoires in COVID-19. The data were produced by immunoSEQ multiplex PCR, yet TCRdb's version contains in-frame clones alone and is incomplete. The sample holds under 70,000 clones; 90% are singletons and the top ten take approximately 15%. Sequences were obtained from peripheral blood. The receptors were gathered from a human donor with active COVID-19. The donor label of this sample is uncertain.

The CDR3 DNA follows: TGCGCCAGCAGCTTGGGGGGGCCAAACCCCCAGCATTTT. This translates into CASSLGGPNPQHF. The chain links TRBV5-1 to TRBJ1-5; a possible D gene is TRBD1 (6 bases). Germline loops: CDR1 SGHRS, CDR2 YFSETQ. Trimming took off 0 bases at V and 10 bases at J, with 11 bases between the two ends. The CDR3 extends over 13 amino acids.

The chain joins TRBV13 to TRBJ2-2; D might be TRBD1 (6 bases). V shed 7 bases and J shed 6 bases, with 15 bases lying between them. This CDR3 region has 14 residues. Germline V gene data show CDR1 as PRHDT and CDR2 as FYEKMQ (reference sequence). The CDR3 sequence is CASNERGLAGELFF. CDR3 in DNA: TGTGCCAGCAACGAAAGGGGGTTAGCCGGGGAGCTGTTTTTT.

This clone was found a few times. The chain uses TRBV2 and TRBJ1-5; 11 nucleotides agree with TRBD1. The CDR3 is 13 amino acids. CDR1 is SNHLY, CDR2 FYNNEI, per germline. Trimming cost V 8 bases and J 6 bases; bases outside gene matches: 3. CDR3 in amino acids: CASGQGAAQPQHF. For the CDR3, the DNA is TGTGCCAGCGGACAGGGGGCGGCTCAGCCCCAGCATTTT.